These 13 T cell receptor beta chains share one sample of origin, sequenced in a study of T cell changes during pregnancy in multiple sclerosis. Sequencing used immunoSEQ multiplex PCR; TCRdb keeps in-frame clones, though not all of them. The sample holds roughly 46,000 clones; about 94% are singletons and the top ten take about 4.1%. This material consisted of CD8+ T cells from peripheral blood mononuclear cells, taken in the first trimester of pregnancy. The receptors derive from a female donor with multiple sclerosis, enrolled in a pregnancy study.

The chain joins TRBV7-9 to TRBJ2-1; 16 bases line up with TRBD2. The ends lost 7 bases at V and 0 bases at J; junction bases unmatched: 9. The CDR3 has 19 residues. Germline CDR1 reads SEHNR; CDR2 reads FQNEAQ (reference sequence). This chain's CDR3 is CASISGGLAGGSSYNEQFF. DNA for the CDR3: TGTGCCAGCATCTCCGGGGGACTAGCGGGGGGGAGCTCCTACAATGAGCAGTTCTTC.

This rearrangement joins TRBV7-8 to TRBJ1-2, with D hard to call. Looked up from germline, CDR1 is SGHVS and CDR2 is FQNEAQ. Trimming shortened V by 5 bases and J by 6 bases, and 16 bases separated the two germline ends. CDR3 length: 14 residues. The CDR3 loop is CASSPRVSNNGYTF. CDR3 nucleotide sequence: TGTGCCAGCAGCCCCCGGGTGTCCAACAATGGCTACACCTTC.

This sequence joins TRBV13 and TRBJ1-1, with a possible D match to TRBD1 (5 bases). The CDR3 has 16 residues. The V gene's germline CDR1 is PRHDT and CDR2 FYEKMQ (reference sequence). V was cut by 3 bases and J by 1 base, with 15 bases left in between. CDR3 protein: CASSFPGLGENTEAFF. The CDR3 DNA reads as TGTGCCAGCAGCTTTCCGGGACTGGGAGAGAACACTGAAGCTTTCTTT.

The chain couples TRBV11-2 to TRBJ1-3; perhaps TRBD1 as D (6 bases). Germline values: CDR1 SGHAT, CDR2 FQNNGV. CDR3 size: 14 residues. Trimming removed 5 bases at V and 8 bases at J, with 16 bases between. The CDR3 is CASSTTDSFDTIYF. In nucleotides, the CDR3 is TGTGCCAGCAGCACTACGGACAGTTTCGACACCATATATTTT.

This chain connects TRBV14 to TRBJ2-7; TRBD2 might be the D (6 bases). The germline CDR1 and CDR2 sequences are SGHDN and FVKESK. V lost 4 bases, J lost 1 base, and 11 bases lay in between. The CDR3 is 14 amino acids. CDR3 sequence: CASSRRDFSYEQYF. DNA for the CDR3: TGTGCCAGCAGCCGCCGGGACTTTTCCTACGAGCAGTACTTC.

This chain uses TRBV7-6 with TRBJ2-3; unclear D gene. The germline V gene encodes CDR1 SGHVS and CDR2 FNYEAQ. The CDR3 length is 16 residues. The ends were cut back, 0 bases at V and 2 bases at J, with 12 bases in the middle. DNA of the CDR3: TGTGCCAGCAGCTTAGCGCGGAGCGCCACCACAGATACGCAGTATTTT. This codes for CASSLARSATTDTQYF.

This chain uses TRBV6-1 with TRBJ2-2; weak D call: TRBD2 (6 bases). The CDR3 consists of 14 residues. Trimming took off 3 bases at V and 3 bases at J, with 8 bases between the two ends. Germline loops: CDR1 MNHNS, CDR2 SASEGT. This chain's CDR3 is CASSEGTHTGELFF. The DNA of the CDR3 is TGTGCCAGCAGTGAGGGGACTCACACCGGGGAGCTGTTTTTT.

The rearrangement joins TRBV5-1 to TRBJ2-1; no clear D. Germline CDR1 and CDR2: SGHRS and YFSETQ. The length of the CDR3 is 12 residues. Trimming removed 5 bases at V and 9 bases at J, with 12 bases between. The DNA for the CDR3 is TGCGCCAGCAGTTATGAGCTCGGTGAGCAGTTCTTC. Protein: CASSYELGEQFF.

This sequence joins TRBV6-4 and TRBJ2-1; a weak D match, TRBD2 (6 bases). The ends were cut back, 4 bases at V and 5 bases at J, with 18 bases in the middle. Germline assignment: CDR1 MRHNA and CDR2 SNTAGT. The CDR3 extends over 16 amino acids. DNA of the CDR3: TGTGCCAGCAGTGCCCAGCCTGGCGGGGCCCACAATGAGCAGTTCTTC. This gives the protein CASSAQPGGAHNEQFF.

The CDR3 loop is CASSFPGTSVTSGRTRIDEQFF. The CDR3 DNA is TGCGCCAGCAGCTTCCCCGGAACCTCCGTGACTAGCGGGAGGACGCGTATAGATGAGCAGTTCTTC. V is TRBV5-1 and J is TRBJ2-1; 13 bases match TRBD2. V shed 2 bases and J 8 bases; nucleotides not matched to a gene: 25. Per the germline V gene, CDR1 is SGHRS and CDR2 is YFSETQ. The CDR3 is 22 amino acids. Using reference TRBV5-1 and TRBJ2-1 for the parts outside the CDR3, the full variable domain is KAGVTQTPRYLIKTRGQQVTLSCSPISGHRSVSWYQQTPGQGLQFLFEYFSETQRNKGNFPGRFSGRQFSNSRSEMNVSTLELGDSALYLCASSFPGTSVTSGRTRIDEQFFGPGTRLTVL.

This chain uses TRBV27 with TRBJ2-1, with TRBD1 matching over 10 bases. The CDR3 contains 15 residues. Germline assignment: CDR1 MNHEY and CDR2 SMNVEV (reference sequence). V lost 1 base, J lost 6 bases, and 3 bases stayed unmatched. Here the CDR3 reads CASSLLGDRGNEQFF. The CDR3 DNA reads TGTGCCAGCAGTTTATTGGGGGACAGGGGCAATGAGCAGTTCTTC.

This clone was seen only once. The CDR3, as DNA: TGTGCCAGCAGTTACTCGAACAAGCAGTATTTT. Amino acids: CASSYSNKQYF. The chain is built from TRBV6-5 and TRBJ2-3; D not resolved. V lost 0 bases to trimming and J lost 11 bases, with 6 bases between them. This CDR3 has 11 amino acids. Germline V gene data show CDR1 as MNHEY and CDR2 as SVGAGI.

The genes are TRBV28 and TRBJ2-1, with a possible D match to TRBD2 (7 bases). This CDR3 has 14 amino acids. Germline CDR1 and CDR2: MDHEN and SYDVKM. The V gene lost 5 bases and the J gene lost 9 bases, with 17 bases spanning the gap. This chain's CDR3 is CASSLRAGAREQFF. CDR3 DNA: TGTGCCAGCAGTCTCCGGGCGGGGGCTCGTGAGCAGTTCTTC.